This section outlines one T cell receptor beta chain sequence together with its context. The antigen is unknown. This CDR3 is built from 16 residues. The V gene end was trimmed by 6 bases and the J gene end by 2 bases; junction bases not matched to a gene: 10. Germline V CDR1 and CDR2: LGHNT, FRNRAP. The sample belongs to a study of cytomegalovirus exposure and HLA in healthy donors. The overall study: A previous analysis identified 90 million to 140 million unique TCR beta sequences derived from some 170 million T cells. Overall study findings and caveats: Later on, a genetic analysis was performed. It linked a missense variant in DCLRE1C with V- and J-gene trimming of TCR beta. In a later analysis, TCR association rates varied by HLA locus: DRB1 most, HLA-C fewest. Prediction of most subjects' HLA-A and HLA-B alleles by TCR beta sequences was reportedly accurate.

PCR was performed using 60 Vbeta and 13 Jbeta primers. TCRdb keeps only in-frame clones here, not all; method: immunoSEQ multiplex PCR. The sample has around 150,000 clones; 60% to 80% are singletons. The V gene is TRBV12-5, the J gene TRBJ2-3; TRBD1 matches 8 bases. The specimen was PBMCs. The receptor's source is a man aged 50-59 years in good health and CMV-seropositive. The DNA of the CDR3 is TGTGCTAGTGGCCAATACATCAGGGGGCCCACAGATACGCAGTATTTT. It codes for CASGQYIRGPTDTQYF.